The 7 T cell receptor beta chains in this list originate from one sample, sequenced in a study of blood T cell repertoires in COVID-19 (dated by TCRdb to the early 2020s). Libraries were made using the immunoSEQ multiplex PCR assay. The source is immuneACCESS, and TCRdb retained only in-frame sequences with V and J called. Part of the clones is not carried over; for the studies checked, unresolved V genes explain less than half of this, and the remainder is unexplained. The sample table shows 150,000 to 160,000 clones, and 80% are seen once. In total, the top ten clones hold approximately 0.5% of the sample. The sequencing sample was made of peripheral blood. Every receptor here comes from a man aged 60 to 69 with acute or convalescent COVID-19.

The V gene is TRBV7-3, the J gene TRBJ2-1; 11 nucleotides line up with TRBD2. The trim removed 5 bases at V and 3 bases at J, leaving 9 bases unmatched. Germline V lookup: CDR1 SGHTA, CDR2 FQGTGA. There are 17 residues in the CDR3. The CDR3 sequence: CASSHTGTSGHYNEQFF. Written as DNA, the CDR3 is TGTGCCAGCAGCCACACTGGGACTAGCGGCCACTACAATGAGCAGTTCTTC.

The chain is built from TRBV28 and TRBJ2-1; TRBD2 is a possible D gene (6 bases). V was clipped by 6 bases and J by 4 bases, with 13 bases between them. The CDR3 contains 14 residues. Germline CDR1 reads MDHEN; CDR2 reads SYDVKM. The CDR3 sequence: CASRLTTSYNEQFF. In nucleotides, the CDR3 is TGTGCCAGCAGGCTGACGACTAGTTACAATGAGCAGTTCTTC.

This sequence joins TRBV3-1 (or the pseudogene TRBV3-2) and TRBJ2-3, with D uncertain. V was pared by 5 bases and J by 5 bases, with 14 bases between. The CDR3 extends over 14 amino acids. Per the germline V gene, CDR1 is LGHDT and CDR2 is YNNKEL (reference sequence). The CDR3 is CASSSPGFEDTQYF. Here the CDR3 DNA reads TGTGCCAGCAGCAGCCCCGGTTTTGAAGATACGCAGTATTTT.

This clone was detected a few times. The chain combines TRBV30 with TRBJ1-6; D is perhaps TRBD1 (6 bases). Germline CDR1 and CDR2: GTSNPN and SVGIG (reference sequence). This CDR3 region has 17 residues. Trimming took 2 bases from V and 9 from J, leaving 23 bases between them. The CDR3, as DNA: TGTGCCTGGAGTTTCGTTCGTGTCACAGGGTTGGGTTCACCCCTCCACTTT. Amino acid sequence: CAWSFVRVTGLGSPLHF. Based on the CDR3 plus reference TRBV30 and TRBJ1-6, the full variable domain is SQTIHQWPATLVQPVGSPLSLECTVEGTSNPNLYWYRQAAGRGLQLLFYSVGIGQISSEVPQNLSASRPQDRQFILSSKKLLLSDSGFYLCAWSFVRVTGLGSPLHFGNGTRLTVT.

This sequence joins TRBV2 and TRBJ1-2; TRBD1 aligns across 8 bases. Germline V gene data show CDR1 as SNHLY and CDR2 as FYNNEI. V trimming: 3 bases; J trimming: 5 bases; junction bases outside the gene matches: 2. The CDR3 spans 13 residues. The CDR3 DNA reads TGTGCCAGCAGTGAGGGACAGGCGTATGGCTACACCTTC. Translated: CASSEGQAYGYTF. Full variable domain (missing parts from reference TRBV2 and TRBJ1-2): EPEVTQTPSHQVTQMGQEVILRCVPISNHLYFYWYRQILGQKVEFLVSFYNNEISEKSEIFDDQFSVERPDGSNFTLKIRSTKLEDSAMYFCASSEGQAYGYTFGSGTRLTVV.

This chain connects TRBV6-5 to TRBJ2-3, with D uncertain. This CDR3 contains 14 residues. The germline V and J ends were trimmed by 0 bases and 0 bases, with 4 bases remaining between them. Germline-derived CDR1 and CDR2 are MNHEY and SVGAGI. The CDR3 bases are TGTGCCAGCAGTTACTCCGGTAGCACAGATACGCAGTATTTT. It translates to CASSYSGSTDTQYF.

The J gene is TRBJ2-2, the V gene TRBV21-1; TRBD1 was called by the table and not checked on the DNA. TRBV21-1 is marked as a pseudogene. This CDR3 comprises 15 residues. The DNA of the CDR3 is TGTGCCAGCAGCATCGAGGGGGTGGGCACCGGGGAGCTGTTTTTT. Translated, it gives CASSIEGVGTGELFF.